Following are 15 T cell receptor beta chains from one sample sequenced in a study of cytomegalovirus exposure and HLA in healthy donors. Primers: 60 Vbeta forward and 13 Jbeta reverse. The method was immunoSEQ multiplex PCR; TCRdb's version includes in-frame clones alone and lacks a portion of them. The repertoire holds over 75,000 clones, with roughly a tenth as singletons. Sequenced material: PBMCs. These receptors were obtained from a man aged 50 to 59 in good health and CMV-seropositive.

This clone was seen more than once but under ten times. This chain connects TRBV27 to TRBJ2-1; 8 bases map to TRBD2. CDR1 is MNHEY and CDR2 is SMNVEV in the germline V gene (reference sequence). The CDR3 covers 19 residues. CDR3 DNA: TGTGTCCCGGAGGGGCTCGGGACTAGGAGACGACGACGGCACAATGAGCAGTTCTTC. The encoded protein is CVPEGLGTRRRRRHNEQFF.

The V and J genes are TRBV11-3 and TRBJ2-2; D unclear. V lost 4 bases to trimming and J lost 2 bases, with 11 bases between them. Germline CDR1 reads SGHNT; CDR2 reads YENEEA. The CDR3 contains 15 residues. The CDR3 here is CASSSGGDNTGELFF. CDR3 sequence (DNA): TGTGCCAGCAGCTCCGGCGGAGATAACACCGGGGAGCTGTTTTTT. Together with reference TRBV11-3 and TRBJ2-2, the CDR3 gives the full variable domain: EAGVVQSPRYKIIEKKQPVAFWCNPISGHNTLYWYLQNLGQGPELLIRYENEEAVDDSQLPKDRFSAERLKGVDSTLKIQPAELGDSAVYLCASSSGGDNTGELFFGEGSRLTVL.

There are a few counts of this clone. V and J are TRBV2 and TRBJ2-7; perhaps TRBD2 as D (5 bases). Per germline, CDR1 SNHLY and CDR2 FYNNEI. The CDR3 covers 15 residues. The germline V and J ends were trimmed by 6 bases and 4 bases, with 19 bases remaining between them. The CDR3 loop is CASRLSPLRGYEQYF. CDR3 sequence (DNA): TGTGCCAGCAGATTATCCCCATTAAGAGGGTACGAGCAGTACTTC.

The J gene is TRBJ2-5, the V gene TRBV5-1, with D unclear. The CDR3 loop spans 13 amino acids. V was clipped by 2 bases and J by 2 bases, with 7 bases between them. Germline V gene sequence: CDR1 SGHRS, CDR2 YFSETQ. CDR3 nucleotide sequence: TGCGCCAGCAGCTTTGCCGGGCAAGAGACCCAGTACTTC. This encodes CASSFAGQETQYF.

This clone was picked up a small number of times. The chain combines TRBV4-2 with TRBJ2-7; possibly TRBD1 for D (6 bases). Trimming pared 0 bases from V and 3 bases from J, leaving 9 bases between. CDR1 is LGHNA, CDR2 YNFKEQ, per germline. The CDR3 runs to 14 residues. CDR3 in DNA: TGTGCCAGCAGCCAAGAAACAGGGAACTACGAGCAGTACTTC. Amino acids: CASSQETGNYEQYF.

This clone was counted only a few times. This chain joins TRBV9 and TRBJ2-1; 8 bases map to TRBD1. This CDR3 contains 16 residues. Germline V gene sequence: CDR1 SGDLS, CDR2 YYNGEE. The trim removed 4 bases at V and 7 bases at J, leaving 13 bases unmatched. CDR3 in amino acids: CASSLGEDRVMNEQFF. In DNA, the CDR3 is TGTGCCAGCAGCCTAGGAGAGGACAGGGTTATGAATGAGCAGTTCTTC.

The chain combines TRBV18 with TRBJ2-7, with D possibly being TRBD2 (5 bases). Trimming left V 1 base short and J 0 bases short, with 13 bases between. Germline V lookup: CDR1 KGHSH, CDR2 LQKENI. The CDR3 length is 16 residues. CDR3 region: CASSPQGPGGSYEQYF. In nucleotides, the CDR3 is TGTGCCAGCTCACCACAAGGCCCCGGAGGCTCCTACGAGCAGTACTTC.

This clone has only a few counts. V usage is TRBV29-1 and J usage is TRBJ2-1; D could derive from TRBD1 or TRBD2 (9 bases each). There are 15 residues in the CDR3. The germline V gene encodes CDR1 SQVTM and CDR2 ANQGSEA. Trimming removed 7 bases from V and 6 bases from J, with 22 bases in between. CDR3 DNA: TGCAGCGCGACAGGGGGGAGCGGGAGGAGCAATGAGCAGTTCTTC. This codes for CSATGGSGRSNEQFF.

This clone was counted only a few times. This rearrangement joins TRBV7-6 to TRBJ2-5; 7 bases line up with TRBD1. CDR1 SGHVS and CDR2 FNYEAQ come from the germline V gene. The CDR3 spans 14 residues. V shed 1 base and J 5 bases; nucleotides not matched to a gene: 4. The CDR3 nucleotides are TGTGCCAGCAGCTTAGATGACAGGGCCGAGACCCAGTACTTC. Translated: CASSLDDRAETQYF.

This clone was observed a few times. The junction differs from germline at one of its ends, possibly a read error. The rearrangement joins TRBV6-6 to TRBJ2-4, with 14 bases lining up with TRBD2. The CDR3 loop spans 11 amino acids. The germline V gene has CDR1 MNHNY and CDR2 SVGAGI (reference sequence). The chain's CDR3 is CASTGTSGGHF. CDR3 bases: TGTGCCAGCACCGGGACTAGCGGGGGACACTTC.

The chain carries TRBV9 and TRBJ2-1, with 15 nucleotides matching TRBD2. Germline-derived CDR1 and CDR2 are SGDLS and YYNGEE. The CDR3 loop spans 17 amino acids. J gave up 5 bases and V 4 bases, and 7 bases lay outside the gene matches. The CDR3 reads CASSSGTSGRFDNEQFF. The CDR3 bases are TGTGCCAGCAGCTCCGGGACTAGCGGGAGGTTCGACAATGAGCAGTTCTTC.

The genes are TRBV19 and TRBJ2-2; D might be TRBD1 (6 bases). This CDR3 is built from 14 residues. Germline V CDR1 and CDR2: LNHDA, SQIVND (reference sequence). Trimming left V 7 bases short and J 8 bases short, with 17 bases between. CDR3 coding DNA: TGTGCCAGTACGGCCTCGGCAGGGGTGGGGGAGCTGTTTTTT. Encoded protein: CASTASAGVGELFF.

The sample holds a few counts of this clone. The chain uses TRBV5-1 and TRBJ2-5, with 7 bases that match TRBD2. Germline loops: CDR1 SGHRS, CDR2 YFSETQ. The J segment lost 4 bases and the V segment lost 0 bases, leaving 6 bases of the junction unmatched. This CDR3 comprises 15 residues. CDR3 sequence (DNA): TGCGCCAGCAGCTTGGAAACGCGGGAGAGAGAGACCCAGTACTTC. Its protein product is CASSLETRERETQYF.

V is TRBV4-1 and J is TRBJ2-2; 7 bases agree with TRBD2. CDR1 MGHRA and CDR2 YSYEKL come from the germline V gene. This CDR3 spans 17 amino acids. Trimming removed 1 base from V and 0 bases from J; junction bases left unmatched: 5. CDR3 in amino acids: CASSQGSGGANTGELFF. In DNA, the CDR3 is TGCGCCAGCAGCCAAGGGTCGGGAGGCGCGAACACCGGGGAGCTGTTTTTT.

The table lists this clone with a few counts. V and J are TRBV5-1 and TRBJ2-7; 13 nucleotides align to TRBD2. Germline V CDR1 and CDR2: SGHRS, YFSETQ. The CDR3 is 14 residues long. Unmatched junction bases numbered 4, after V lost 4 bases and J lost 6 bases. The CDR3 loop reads CASSAGLAGAEQYF. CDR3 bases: TGCGCCAGCAGCGCAGGACTAGCGGGAGCCGAGCAGTACTTC. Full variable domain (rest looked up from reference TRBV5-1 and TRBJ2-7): KAGVTQTPRYLIKTRGQQVTLSCSPISGHRSVSWYQQTPGQGLQFLFEYFSETQRNKGNFPGRFSGRQFSNSRSEMNVSTLELGDSALYLCASSAGLAGAEQYFGPGTRLTVT.